This T cell receptor beta chain came from a study of type 1 regulatory T cells. Study-level information: T-allo10 is an in vitro-generated, Tr1-enriched CD4 T cell product specific for alloantigen.

CDR1 DFQATT and CDR2 SNEGSKA come from the germline V gene (reference sequence). Trimming cost V 0 bases and J 1 base, with 10 bases left between them. CDR3 length: 15 amino acids. TCRdb redid the calling of the reads with MiXCR, one entry per CDR3 protein. The sample lists tens of thousands of distinct CDR3 sequences, 60% to 65% occurring once. Note on this clonotype: Its antigen is as yet unknown.

Material: cultured non-Tr1 T cells, either the whole culture or a sorted T cell fraction (not recorded which). V usage is TRBV20-1 and J usage is TRBJ1-5; D gene ambiguous. The origin of this receptor is a human donor in good health. CDR3 residues: CSARDTHGSNQPQHF. CDR3 coding DNA: TGCAGTGCTAGAGATACCCACGGGAGCAATCAGCCCCAGCATTTT.